This note documents a single T cell receptor (beta chain) sequence. Its antigen is unknown. The sample belongs to a study of cytomegalovirus exposure and HLA in healthy donors. Broader study findings: Per a prior analysis, the majority of TCR beta V segments were productive roughly 90% or roughly 30% of the time. The listing of 150 or so TCR beta chains classed them as cytomegalovirus-associated. Association with HLA alleles at 0.05 false discovery rate was found for around 15,000 TCR beta sequences in a later analysis.

The PCR made use of 60 Vbeta and 13 Jbeta primers. As originally analysed: In a later analysis, 80 million or so unique TCR beta chains included roughly 11 million shared by two or more donors. TCRdb keeps only in-frame clones here, not all; method: immunoSEQ multiplex PCR. That table gives V, J and clone size, and the DNA gave D and trimming. The sample consists of 100,000 to 150,000 clones, around 67% of them appearing once. Trimming cost V 10 bases and J 4 bases, with 15 bases left between them. This CDR3 has 13 residues. The germline gives CDR1 MNHEY, CDR2 SVGAGI. Sequences were obtained from PBMCs. This chain joins TRBV6-5 and TRBJ2-3; D is perhaps TRBD2 (6 bases). The TCR was taken from a man in his fifties or sixties in good health and CMV-seropositive. CDR3 nucleotides: TGTGCCATAGCCCGACTAGGGTCAGATACGCAGTATTTT. Amino acid sequence: CAIARLGSDTQYF.